These T cell receptor beta chains were read from a single sample in a study of identifying expanded T cells in peripheral blood. TCRdb's copy holds only in-frame clones and misses some; the assay was immunoSEQ multiplex PCR. The sample lists 65,000 to 95,000 clones, roughly 90% occurring once. Sequencing was done on a sample of blood. These receptors all stem from a person aged 18 to 75 in good health. Both conserved end residues are part of each CDR3. A row's size may be missing; if present it is once, few, many or a size class.

TRBJ1-2 NA TRBV2 CASSAGQGNGYTF
TRBJ2-5 few TRBV27 CASRRTGYETQYF
TRBJ2-5 NA TRBV29-1 CSVVGASGGETQYF
TRBJ2-2 NA TRBV2 CASSDRVVGTGELFF
TRBJ1-1 NA TRBV29-1 CSTYRGSNTEAFF
TRBJ1-3 NA TRBV14 CASTAGTSGNTIYF
TRBJ2-7 NA TRBV27 CASSFGGSYEQYF
TRBJ2-7 NA TRBV11-2 CASSLDPGQGAYEQYF
TRBJ2-1 NA TRBV29-1 CSVEDARLPNEQFF
TRBJ2-3 NA TRBV5-1 CASSLAMYTDTQYF
TRBJ1-3 NA TRBV11-1 CASSSKQRTSGNTIYF
TRBJ2-1 NA TRBV18 CASSRDRDNEQFF
TRBJ2-1 NA TRBV25-1 CASSESDSYEGDEQFF
TRBJ2-2 NA TRBV27 CASSSSTGGARSGELFF
TRBJ2-7 NA TRBV7-9 CASSPTSRLVTHEQYF
TRBJ2-7 NA TRBV5-1 CASSPDSSYEQYF
TRBJ1-1 NA TRBV7-9 CASSLGPDMNTEAFF
TRBJ1-1 NA TRBV7-8 CASSFGPSGTEAFF
TRBJ1-1 NA TRBV9 CASSVDTFTEAFF
TRBJ1-5 NA TRBV6-5 CASSPSPYQPQHF
TRBJ1-3 NA TRBV30 CAWRTSGNTIYF
TRBJ2-3 NA TRBV7-3 CASSPWGERLQLRDTQYF
TRBJ2-2 NA TRBV6-5 CASIEGGELFF
TRBJ2-1 once TRBV11-2 CASSPRETWGYNEQFF
TRBJ1-2 NA TRBV14 CASSQKYQGHPGDYGYTF
TRBJ2-7 NA TRBV2 CASNRASYEQYF
TRBJ2-1 NA TRBV4-2 CASSLAPTNYNEQFF
TRBJ2-7 few TRBV7-9 CASSATGDEQYF
TRBJ2-1 NA TRBV5-1 CASSLGGFPDEQFF
TRBJ1-1 NA TRBV5-1 CASSWSGIFEGMNTEAFF
TRBJ1-1 NA TRBV5-8 CASSLGIETEAFF
TRBJ1-1 NA TRBV19 CASTLGQLNTEAFF
TRBJ1-5 NA TRBV19 CASSPGVQGQPQHF
TRBJ2-3 once TRBV4-1 CASSQDGGGTDTQYF
TRBJ1-1 NA TRBV29-1 CSGGQGANTEAFF
TRBJ1-2 NA TRBV15 CATSNNYGYTF
TRBJ2-2 NA TRBV15 CATSRGARTGELFF
TRBJ1-6 few TRBV5-1 CASNRGDNSPLHF
TRBJ2-7 NA TRBV5-6 CASSLGGEQYF
TRBJ2-3 once TRBV19 CASSRWTSGRTDTQYF
TRBJ1-2 once TRBV7-6 CASSGPDRVGYTF
TRBJ2-5 NA TRBV15 CATSSPKRDQETQYF
TRBJ2-7 NA TRBV10-1 CARMRGQGGYEQYF
TRBJ2-1 NA TRBV4-2 CASSLGLAGVENEQFF
TRBJ2-7 NA TRBV4-3 CASSQPGQFIYEQYF
TRBJ1-1 NA TRBV18 CASSPGVTGSLGTEAFF
TRBJ1-2 NA TRBV7-2 CASSLAGAIGYTF
TRBJ2-3 NA TRBV27 CASRQGGRGTQYF
TRBJ2-5 NA TRBV18 CASSLGTGWTGQETQYF
TRBJ1-3 NA TRBV10-3 CAISGLRTASGNTIYF
TRBJ1-5 NA TRBV29-1 CSVGTEHQPQHF
TRBJ1-1 NA TRBV18 CASSPMDRLTEAFF